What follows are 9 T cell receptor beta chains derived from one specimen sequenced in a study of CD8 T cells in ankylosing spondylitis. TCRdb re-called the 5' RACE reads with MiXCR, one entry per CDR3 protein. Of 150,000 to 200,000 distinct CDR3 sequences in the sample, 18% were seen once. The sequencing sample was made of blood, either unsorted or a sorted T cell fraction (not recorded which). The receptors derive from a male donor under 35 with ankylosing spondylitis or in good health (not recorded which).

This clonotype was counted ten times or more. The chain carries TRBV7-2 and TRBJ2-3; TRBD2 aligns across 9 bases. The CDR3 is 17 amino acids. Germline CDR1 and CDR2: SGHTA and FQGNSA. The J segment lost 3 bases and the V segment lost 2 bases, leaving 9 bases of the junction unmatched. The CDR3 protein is CASSLRGRGLATDTQYF. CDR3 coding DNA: TGTGCCAGCAGCTTAAGGGGTAGAGGACTAGCGACAGATACGCAGTATTTT. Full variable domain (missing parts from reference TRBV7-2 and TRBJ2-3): GAGVSQSPSNKVTEKGKDVELRCDPISGHTALYWYRQSLGQGLEFLIYFQGNSAPDKSGLPSDRFSAERTGGSVSTLTIQRTQQEDSAVYLCASSLRGRGLATDTQYFGPGTRLTVL.

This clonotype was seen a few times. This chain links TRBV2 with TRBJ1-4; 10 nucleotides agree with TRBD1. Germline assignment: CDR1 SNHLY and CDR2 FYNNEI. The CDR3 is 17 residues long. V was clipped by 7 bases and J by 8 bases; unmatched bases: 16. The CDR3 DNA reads TGTGCCAGCACCATGGGGGGGACAGGGGAATCGGGGGAAAAACTGTTTTTT. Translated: CASTMGGTGESGEKLFF.

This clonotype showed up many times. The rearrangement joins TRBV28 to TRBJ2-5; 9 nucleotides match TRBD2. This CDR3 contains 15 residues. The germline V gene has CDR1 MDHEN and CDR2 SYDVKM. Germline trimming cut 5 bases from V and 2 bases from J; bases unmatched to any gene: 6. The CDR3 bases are TGTGCCAGCAGTACTTTAGCGGGGGTACAAGAGACCCAGTACTTC. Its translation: CASSTLAGVQETQYF.

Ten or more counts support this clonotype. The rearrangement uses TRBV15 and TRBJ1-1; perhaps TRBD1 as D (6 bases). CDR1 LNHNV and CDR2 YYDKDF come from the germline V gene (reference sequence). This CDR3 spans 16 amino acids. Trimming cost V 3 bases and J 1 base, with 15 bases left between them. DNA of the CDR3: TGTGCCACCAGCAGCTTTACCCGGGGGCCGAACACTGAAGCTTTCTTT. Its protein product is CATSSFTRGPNTEAFF.

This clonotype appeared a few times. The CDR3 here is CASRAGASGIEAGNEQFF. The DNA of the CDR3 is TGTGCCAGCCGCGCGGGGGCTAGCGGGATCGAGGCGGGAAATGAGCAGTTCTTC. The rearrangement uses TRBV7-6 and TRBJ2-1, with 9 bases matching TRBD2. Trimming removed 8 bases from V and 7 bases from J; junction bases left unmatched: 21. Germline V gene data show CDR1 as SGHVS and CDR2 as FNYEAQ. The CDR3 is 18 residues long.

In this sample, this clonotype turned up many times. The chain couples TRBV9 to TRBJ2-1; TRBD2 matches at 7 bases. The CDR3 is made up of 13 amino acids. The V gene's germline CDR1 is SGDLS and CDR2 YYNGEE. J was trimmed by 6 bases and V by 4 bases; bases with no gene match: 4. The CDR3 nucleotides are TGTGCCAGCAGCATCGGACTAGGCAATGAGCAGTTCTTC. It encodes CASSIGLGNEQFF.

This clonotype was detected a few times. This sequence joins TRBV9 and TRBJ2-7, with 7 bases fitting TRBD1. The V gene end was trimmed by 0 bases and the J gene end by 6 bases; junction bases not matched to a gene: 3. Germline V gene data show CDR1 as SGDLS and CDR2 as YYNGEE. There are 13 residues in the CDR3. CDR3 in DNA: TGTGCCAGCAGCGTAGACAGGGACAGCGAGCAGTACTTC. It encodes CASSVDRDSEQYF.

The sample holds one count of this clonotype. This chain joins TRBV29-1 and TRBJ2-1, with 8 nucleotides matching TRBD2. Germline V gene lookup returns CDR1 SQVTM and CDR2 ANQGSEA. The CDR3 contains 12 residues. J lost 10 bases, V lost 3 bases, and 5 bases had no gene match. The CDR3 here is CSVDGLADEQFF. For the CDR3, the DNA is TGCAGCGTTGATGGACTAGCCGACGAGCAGTTCTTC.

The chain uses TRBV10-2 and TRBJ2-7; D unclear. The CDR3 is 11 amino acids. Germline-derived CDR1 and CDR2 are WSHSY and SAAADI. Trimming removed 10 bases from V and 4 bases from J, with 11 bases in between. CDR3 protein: CATQVGYEQYV. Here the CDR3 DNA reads TGCGCCACCCAAGTTGGGTACGAGCAGTACGTC.